This T cell receptor beta chain is from a study of T-cell reconstitution after alpha-beta-depleted transplantation in children. The germline V gene has CDR1 DFQATT and CDR2 SNEGSKA (reference sequence). The CDR3 spans 16 residues. V trimming: 3 bases; J trimming: 3 bases; junction bases outside the gene matches: 14. Findings and limits, study-wide: At around two months after transplant, the alpha-beta T cells were reportedly derived from several hundred expanded clones that came from non-depleted graft cells. T-cell numbers and diversity one year post-transplant derived largely from freshly generated T cells. Some patients' high day-60 TCRbeta diversity was traced to surviving recipient T cells and thymic progenitors.

Only a few counts were recorded for this clonotype. No antigen is known for it. TCRbeta library construction was performed incorporating unique molecular identifiers. TCRdb analysed the PCR reads with MiXCR anew, one entry per CDR3 protein. Among 780,000 or so distinct CDR3 sequences listed, around 15% were seen once. This TCR came from a male patient between 5 and 17 years old who had a stem cell transplant for acute lymphoblastic leukemia, so the T cells may come from the graft donor. This sequence joins TRBV20-1 and TRBJ2-7, with TRBD1 matching over 7 bases. The sample here was PBMCs, mostly from graft donor cells, taken 360 days after TCRalphabeta/CD19-depleted stem cell transplant. The CDR3 loop is CSARNSTGSFYYEQYF. The CDR3 nucleotides read TGCAGTGCTAGGAATTCGACAGGGTCTTTTTACTACGAGCAGTACTTC.